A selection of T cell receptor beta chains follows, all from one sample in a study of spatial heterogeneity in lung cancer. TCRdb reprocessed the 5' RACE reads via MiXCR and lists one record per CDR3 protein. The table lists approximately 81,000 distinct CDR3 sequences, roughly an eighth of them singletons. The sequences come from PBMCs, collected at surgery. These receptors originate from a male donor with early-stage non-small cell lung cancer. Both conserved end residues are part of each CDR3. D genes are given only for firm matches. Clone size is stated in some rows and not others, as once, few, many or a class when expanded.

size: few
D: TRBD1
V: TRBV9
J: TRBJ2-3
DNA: TGTGCCAGCAGCGTAGGGACAGGGTCTAGCACAGATACGCAGTATTTT
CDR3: CASSVGTGSSTDTQYF

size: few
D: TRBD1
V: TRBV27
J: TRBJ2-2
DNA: TGTGCCAGCAGTTCCGGGACAGGGGTTAAGGGGGAGCTGTTTTTT
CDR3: CASSSGTGVKGELFF

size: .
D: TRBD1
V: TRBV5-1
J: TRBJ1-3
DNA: TGCGCCAGCAGCAAGACAGGGGTATTCGGAAACACCATATATTTT
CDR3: CASSKTGVFGNTIYF

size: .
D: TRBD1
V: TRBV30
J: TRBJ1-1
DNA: TGTGCCTGGAGGGGACAGGGGAGGGCTGAAGCTTTCTTT
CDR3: CAWRGQGRAEAFF

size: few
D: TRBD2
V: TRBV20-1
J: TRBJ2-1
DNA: TGCAGTGCTGGGGAGAGGCTAGCGGGAGCTGCCTCCTACAATGAGCAGTTCTTC
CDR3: CSAGERLAGAASYNEQFF

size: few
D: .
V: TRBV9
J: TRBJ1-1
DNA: TGTGCCAGCAGCGTAGAAGTGAACACTGAAGCTTTCTTT
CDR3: CASSVEVNTEAFF

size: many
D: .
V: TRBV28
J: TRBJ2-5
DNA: TGTGCCAGCAGTCCGGCCGCCGAAAAGACCCAGTACTTC
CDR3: CASSPAAEKTQYF

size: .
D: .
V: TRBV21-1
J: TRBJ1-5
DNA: TGTGCCAGCAGCCGGGCACCTTATTGGCCCGGCAATCAGCCCCAGCATTTT
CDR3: CASSRAPYWPGNQPQHF

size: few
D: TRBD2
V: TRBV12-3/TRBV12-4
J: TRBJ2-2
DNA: TGTGCCAGCAGTTACACGGGGGGGATAACCGGGGAGCTGTTTTTT
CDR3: CASSYTGGITGELFF

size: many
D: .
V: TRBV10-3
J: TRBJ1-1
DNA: TGTGCCATCACCGGCACGACGAACACTGAAGCTTTCTTT
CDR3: CAITGTTNTEAFF

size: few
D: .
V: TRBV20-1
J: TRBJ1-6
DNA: TGCAGTGCTAGAGGACAGGCCTCCTATAATTCACCCCTCCACTTT
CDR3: CSARGQASYNSPLHF

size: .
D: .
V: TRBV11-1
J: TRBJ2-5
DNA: TGTGCCAGCAGCGCTAGCGAGGCGGAGACCCAGTACTTC
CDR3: CASSASEAETQYF

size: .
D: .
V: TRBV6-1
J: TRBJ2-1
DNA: TGTGCCAGCAAATTCGATGAGCAGTTCTTC
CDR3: CASKFDEQFF

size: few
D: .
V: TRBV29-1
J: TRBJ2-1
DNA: TGCAGCGCCCTCGGCGGGGGACAAATCAATGAGCAGTTCTTC
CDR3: CSALGGGQINEQFF

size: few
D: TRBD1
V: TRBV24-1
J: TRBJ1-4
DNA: TGTGCCACCAGTGAGACAGGGGGCGGCGAAAAACTGTTTTTT
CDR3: CATSETGGGEKLFF

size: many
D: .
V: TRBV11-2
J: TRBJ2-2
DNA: TGTGCCAGCAGCCCTACGAACACCGGGGAGCTGTTTTTT
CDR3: CASSPTNTGELFF

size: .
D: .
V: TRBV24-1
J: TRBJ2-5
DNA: TGTGCCACCAGTGATTTGAGATACGGGATTCAAGAGACCCAGTACTTC
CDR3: CATSDLRYGIQETQYF

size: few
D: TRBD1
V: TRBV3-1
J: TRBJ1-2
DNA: TGTGCCAGCAGCCCACCAAGCTGGGACAGCCGTATCAACTATGGCTACACCTTC
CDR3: CASSPPSWDSRINYGYTF

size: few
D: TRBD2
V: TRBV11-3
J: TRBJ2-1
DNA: TGTGCCAGCAGCGGGGGACTAGCGGGGTACAATGAGCAGTTCTTC
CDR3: CASSGGLAGYNEQFF

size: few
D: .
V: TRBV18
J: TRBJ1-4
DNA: TGTGCCAGCCGGGGTGGACAATCTAATGAAAAACTGTTTTTT
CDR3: CASRGGQSNEKLFF

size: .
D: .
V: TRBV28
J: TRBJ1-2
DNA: TGTGCCACCAACCTTGAGGGACACGGCTCTGGCTACACCTTC
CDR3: CATNLEGHGSGYTF

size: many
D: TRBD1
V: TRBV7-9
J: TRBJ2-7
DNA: TGTGCCAGCAGCCACGGACAGGGGAGCTACGAGCAGTACTTC
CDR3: CASSHGQGSYEQYF

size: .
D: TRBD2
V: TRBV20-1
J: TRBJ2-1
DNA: TGCAGTGCTCTTAGCGGGAGGGCCTACAATGAGCAGTTCTTC
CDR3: CSALSGRAYNEQFF

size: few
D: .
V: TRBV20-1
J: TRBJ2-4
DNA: TGCAGTGCCCGGGCCAAAAACATTCAGTACTTC
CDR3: CSARAKNIQYF

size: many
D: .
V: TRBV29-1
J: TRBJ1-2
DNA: TGCAGCGTTGAAGTCAGGGATAGAAGCTACACCTTC
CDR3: CSVEVRDRSYTF

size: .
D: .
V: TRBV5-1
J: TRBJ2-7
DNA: TGCGCCAGCAGCCCGACTGCAGGGACAACCGTACCGGGGGAGCAGTACTTC
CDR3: CASSPTAGTTVPGEQYF

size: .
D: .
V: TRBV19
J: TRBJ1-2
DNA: TGTGCCAGTAGTATTCCCGGCAGGGAAGAGGGCGGCTACACCTTC
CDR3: CASSIPGREEGGYTF

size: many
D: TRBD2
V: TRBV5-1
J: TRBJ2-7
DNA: TGCGCCAGCAGCTGGGCCGGGACTAGCGTTTCTCACTCCTACGAGCAGTACTTC
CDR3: CASSWAGTSVSHSYEQYF

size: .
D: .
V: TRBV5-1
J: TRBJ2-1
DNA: TGCGCCAGCAGCTTGGAATTGGGCCTAAGTTTCTCCTACAATGAGCAGTTCTTC
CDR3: CASSLELGLSFSYNEQFF

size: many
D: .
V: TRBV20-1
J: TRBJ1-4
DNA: TGCAGTGCTAGGACCTCGGGGCCTTCCTTTAATGAAAAACTGTTTTTT
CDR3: CSARTSGPSFNEKLFF

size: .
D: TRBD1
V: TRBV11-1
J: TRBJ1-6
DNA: TGTGCCAGCAGCTACAGGGGAAATAATTCACCCCTCCACTTT
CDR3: CASSYRGNNSPLHF